This TCR beta chain was recorded in a study of blood T cell repertoires in COVID-19 (dated by TCRdb to between 2020 and 2021). Study-level background: Collaborator samples came from the United States, Italy and Spain and covered acute and convalescent phases of COVID-19. A freely available public database, intended as a resource for researchers studying the immune response to SARS-CoV-2, is where the repertoires were released. Samples came from the ongoing ImmuneRACE study (first 160 participants) plus 1,254 subjects from 6 global collaborators. Where HLA class I and class II types were available, the types were taken from metadata supplied by the sample provider, not from assay-based typing. The material from the prospective study consisted of cDNA or gDNA derived from T cells, B-cell-depleted T cells, or PBMCs. A de-identified subject ID, COVID-19 status, age in years and sex were almost always included in the sample metadata. Subjects who had been exposed to COVID-19, were actively infected with it, or had recovered from it provided the deeply sampled blood TCRbeta repertoires that made up the dataset.

Enrolling through a virtual design, the prospective study's participants ranged in age from roughly 18 to 90 years and lived across some 22 United States geographic areas. Cohort assignment in the prospective study relied on participant-reported clinical history from a screening survey and a study questionnaire. For ImmuneRACE Cohort 3, a participant was defined as recovered based on two consecutive negative NP/OP PCR tests, clearance by a healthcare professional, or resolution of symptoms. Mobile phlebotomists in the prospective study collected whole blood, serum and a nasopharyngeal or oropharyngeal swab from every participant. Prospective study participants could optionally give additional blood draws and questionnaires over a 2-month period. Before DNA extraction, blood samples from the prospective study were shipped at room temperature or frozen. The paper as a whole reports these results and caveats: Clinical and demographic metadata were provided uncurated, with the amount varying by source and participant.

Notes on this clone: Its binding antigen is unknown. No much larger clone is present one base from it, and per-base qualities are unavailable.

V and J are trimmed by 0 bases and 0 bases, and the gene matches miss 1 base of the junction. The CDR3 covers 16 residues, taking in both the cysteine and the phenylalanine. Of all the DNA, just the CDR3 is kept, 48 bases in frame from base 1. The germline V gene supplies CDR1 SGHVS and CDR2 FNYEAQ. TCRbeta CDR3 regions were amplified from genomic DNA using the immunoSEQ Assay, a bias-controlled multiplex PCR. For the original study's pipeline: Nucleated cell counts per sample were estimated from amplification of reference gene primers within the assay. To quantify the absolute abundance of each unique TCRbeta CDR3 rearrangement, sequence reads were collapsed and filtered. For each sample, productive Simpson clonality was calculated as the square root of Simpson's diversity index across productive rearrangements. TCRdb holds this immuneACCESS table with in-frame rearrangements only. Some clones are missing; in checked studies, unresolved V genes explain under half, and the rest has no known cause. The V and J calls and the clone size are those of that table, but D and trimming were determined from the DNA. Recorded for this sample are 230,000 or so clones; 88% of them occurred a single time. Jointly, the top ten make up just over 2.5% of the sample.

The chain is encoded by TRBV7-6 joined to TRBJ2-1, and 8 junctional nucleotides match TRBD1. The TCR was taken from a woman aged 25-40 years who had recovered from COVID-19. The specimen was PBMCs or T cells enriched from blood (not recorded which). The nucleotides read TGTGCCAGCAGCTTAGCGGACAGGGACTCCTACAATGAGCAGTTCTTC. This sequence encodes CASSLADRDSYNEQFF.